The entry below gives a single T cell receptor beta chain sequence along with its context. The entry originates in a study of blood T cell repertoires in COVID-19. Overall study context: Italy, Spain and the United States were the sources of the convalescent and acute COVID-19 samples. In each case, the material was cDNA or gDNA derived from T cells, B-cell-depleted T cells, or PBMCs.

Germline CDR1 and CDR2: SGHTA and FQGNSA. Trimming cost V 10 bases and J 3 bases; bases outside gene matches: 5. The CDR3 extends over 13 amino acids. Study processing details: Nucleated cell counts were estimated from reference gene primer amplification. Assay: immunoSEQ multiplex PCR; the TCRdb copy retains only in-frame clones and omits some. The V and J calls and clone size were taken over from that table, and D and trimming were inferred from the DNA. In the table there are around 220,000 clones, 85% to 90% of which are singletons. Sequenced material: peripheral blood. The sequence was obtained from a woman aged 45-60 years with COVID-19, enrolled during active disease. The rearrangement links TRBV7-2 to TRBJ1-4, with 7 bases fitting TRBD1. CDR3: CATRRGPNEKLFF. DNA for the CDR3: TGTGCCACCAGGAGGGGGCCTAATGAAAAACTGTTTTTT.